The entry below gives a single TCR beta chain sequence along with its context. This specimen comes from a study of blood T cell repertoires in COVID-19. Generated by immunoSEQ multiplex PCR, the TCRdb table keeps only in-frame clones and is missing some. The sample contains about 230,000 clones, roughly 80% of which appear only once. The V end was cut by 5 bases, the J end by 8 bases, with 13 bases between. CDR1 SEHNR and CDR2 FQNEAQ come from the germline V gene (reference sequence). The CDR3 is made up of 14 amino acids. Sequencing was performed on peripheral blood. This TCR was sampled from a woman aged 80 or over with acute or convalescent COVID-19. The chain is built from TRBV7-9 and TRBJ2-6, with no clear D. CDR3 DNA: TGTGCCAGCAGCCGCCGTGGGCAGACCAACGTCCTGACTTTC. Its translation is CASSRRGQTNVLTF.